A single T cell receptor beta chain is shown here with its context. Germline assignment: CDR1 MGHDK and CDR2 SYGVNS. Between the trimmed V and J ends, which lost 1 base and 7 bases, there was a span of 10 bases. The CDR3 covers 13 residues. Data came from immunoSEQ multiplex PCR; TCRdb stores just in-frame clones and leaves some out. The table records over 80,000 clones, around 87% of them present only once. The sample comes from a study of OX40 agonist ivuxolimab in advanced cancers. The sequenced sample was CD4+ or CD8+ T cells sorted from blood, obtained in a trial of the OX40 agonist ivuxolimab. This TCR came from an adult with an advanced solid tumor such as melanoma, head and neck, liver or kidney cancer. The J gene is TRBJ1-2, the V gene TRBV25-1, with D uncertain. CDR3 bases: TGTGCCAGCAGTGAATCGCCTCCCACTGGCTACACCTTC. Its protein is CASSESPPTGYTF.